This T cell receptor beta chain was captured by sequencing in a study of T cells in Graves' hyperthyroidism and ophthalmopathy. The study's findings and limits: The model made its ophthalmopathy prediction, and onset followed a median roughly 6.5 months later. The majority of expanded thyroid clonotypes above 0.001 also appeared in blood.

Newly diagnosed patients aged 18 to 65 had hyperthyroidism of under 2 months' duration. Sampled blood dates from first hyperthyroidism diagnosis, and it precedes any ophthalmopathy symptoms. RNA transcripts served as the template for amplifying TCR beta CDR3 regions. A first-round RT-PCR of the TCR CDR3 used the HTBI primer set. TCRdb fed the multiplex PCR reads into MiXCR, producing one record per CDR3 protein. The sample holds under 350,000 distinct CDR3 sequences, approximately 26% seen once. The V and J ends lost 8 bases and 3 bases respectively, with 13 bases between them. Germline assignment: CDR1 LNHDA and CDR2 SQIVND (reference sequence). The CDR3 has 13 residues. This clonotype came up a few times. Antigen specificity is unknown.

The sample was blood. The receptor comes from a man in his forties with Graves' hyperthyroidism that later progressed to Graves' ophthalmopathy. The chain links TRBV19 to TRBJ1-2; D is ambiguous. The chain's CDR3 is CASVRGRDYGYTF. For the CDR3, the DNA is TGTGCCAGTGTCCGTGGAAGGGACTATGGCTACACCTTC.